The TCR beta chain under discussion was sequenced for a study of identical twins. MiXCR, run by TCRdb on the 5' RACE reads, gives a single entry per CDR3 protein. The sample holds about 550,000 distinct CDR3 sequences, 20% to 25% seen once. This clonotype was seen repeatedly, ten times or more. Deletions cut 6 bases from V and 1 base from J, with 10 bases between. The CDR3 runs to 13 residues. These data also featured in a second study, about yellow fever vaccine responses in identical twins.

The sample comprised CD4+ T cells sorted from blood. V is TRBV12-3 or TRBV12-4 and J is TRBJ2-7; the D gene is possibly TRBD2 (5 bases). The receptor's source is a woman aged 18-29 years in good health. CDR3 DNA: TGTGCCAGCAGGGACTCCCATTCCTACGAGCAGTACTTC. Translated: CASRDSHSYEQYF.